This TCR beta chain was captured by sequencing in a study of blood T cells in healthy people across ages. General study points: With age, beta diversity per million T cells declined roughly linearly, significantly by 40. Greater diversity and more naive CD4+ cells were seen in long-lived donors than in aged donors.

CDR3 length: 16 residues. CDR1 is SGHTA and CDR2 is FQGNSA in the germline V gene. V lost 1 base to trimming and J lost 5 bases; unmatched junction nucleotides: 6. The second PCR ran about 6 to 11 cycles with a sample-barcoded 5' primer and J-beta primers. TCRdb ran MiXCR on the 5' RACE reads and lists one entry per CDR3 protein. The sample holds hundreds of thousands of distinct CDR3 sequences, approximately 24% seen once. Details on this clonotype: Its antigen is still unknown.

The same sample was also studied in work on T cells of mothers and their children. This second study notes: Five to seven children, together with their three healthy Caucasian mothers, made up the donors.

This TCR was recovered from a boy aged 10-17 years in good health. What was sequenced was blood. V and J are TRBV7-2 and TRBJ2-5, with 11 bases matching TRBD2. In DNA, the CDR3 is TGTGCCAGCAGCTTAGTAGGGGCTAGCGGGGGGGAGACCCAGTACTTC. It encodes CASSLVGASGGETQYF.